The source of this T cell receptor beta chain is a study of blood T cell repertoires in COVID-19. At the level of the study: COVID-19 samples collected from the United States, Italy and Spain covered acute and convalescent phases.

The germline CDR1 and CDR2 sequences are SGHDT and YYEEEE. This CDR3 has 14 amino acids. The V and J ends lost 7 bases and 3 bases respectively, with 14 bases between them. Some clones are missing from TCRdb's copy, which holds only in-frame ones; the method was immunoSEQ multiplex PCR. The repertoire includes approximately 52,000 clones, around 93% of them detected once, and 3.1% sits in the top ten. The TCR sequence derives from a man aged 45-65 years with acute or convalescent COVID-19. The source material was peripheral blood. The chain recombines TRBV5-6 with TRBJ1-5; perhaps TRBD1 as D (6 bases). In nucleotides, the CDR3 is TGTGCCAGCGGTCAGGGGATTATCAATCAGCCCCAGCATTTT. Translated: CASGQGIINQPQHF.